The clone carrying this TCR beta chain was picked up a small number of times. cDNA synthesis used a TRAV/TRBV-specific primer set for both chains. TCRs were amplified for around 21 PCR cycles with a constant-region primer and V-primer adapter. TCRdb passed the reads through MiXCR, listing each CDR3 protein once. The data show around 76,000 distinct CDR3 sequences, around 31% seen once. The time point denotes: before trial treatment. All of the donors were given nivolumab, ipilimumab, aspirin, low-dose cyclophosphamide and low-dose radiotherapy as part of RACIN, a single-arm trial. Germline V gene sequence: CDR1 SGHRS, CDR2 YFSETQ. This CDR3 region has 18 residues. V was trimmed by 3 bases and J by 2 bases, leaving 24 bases between them. This sample was taken from a study of low-dose radiotherapy and immunotherapy resistance in tumors. Study-wide background: Every two weeks patients got nivolumab 240 mg flat dose, plus ipilimumab 1 mg/kg every six weeks, intravenously.

The chain has TRBV5-1 and TRBJ2-7, with a weak D call TRBD2 (5 bases). Sequences were derived from PBMCs, sampled before treatment. The sequence came from a female donor with ovarian cancer. CDR3 loop: CASSSSGAPSSPPYEQYF. CDR3 DNA sequence: TGCGCCAGCAGCTCCAGCGGAGCACCTTCCTCACCACCCTACGAGCAGTACTTC. Full variable domain (missing parts from reference TRBV5-1 and TRBJ2-7): KAGVTQTPRYLIKTRGQQVTLSCSPISGHRSVSWYQQTPGQGLQFLFEYFSETQRNKGNFPGRFSGRQFSNSRSEMNVSTLELGDSALYLCASSSSGAPSSPPYEQYFGPGTRLTVT.